Listed below are T cell receptor beta chains from one sample, sequenced in a study of T cells in Graves' hyperthyroidism and ophthalmopathy. TCRdb fed the multiplex PCR reads into MiXCR, producing one record per CDR3 protein. The sample holds approximately 740,000 distinct CDR3 sequences, 12% to 15% seen once. What was sequenced was blood. Source of these receptors: a woman between 18 and 29 years old with Graves' hyperthyroidism. Each CDR3 is given with its conserved first and last residue. The D gene is left open where the match is weak. Part of the rows lack a size; the others show once, few, many or a class for expanded clones.

V gene,clone size,D gene,J gene,CDR3 DNA,CDR3 protein
TRBV19,few,.,TRBJ1-1,TGTGCCAGTAGTATTAGAGACGGGGGGACTGAAGCTTTCTTT,CASSIRDGGTEAFF
TRBV11-2,many,TRBD2,TRBJ2-1,TGTGCCAGCAGCTTAGTGGCCGGGACTAGCGGGATCAATGAGCAGTTCTTC,CASSLVAGTSGINEQFF
TRBV10-2,.,.,TRBJ2-1,TGCGCCAGCAGTAAACTCGAAGACGGTGAGCAGTTCTTC,CASSKLEDGEQFF
TRBV20-1,.,.,TRBJ2-2,TGCAGTGCAAGGGGGGACTCGTATCTTGGGGAGCTGTTTTTT,CSARGDSYLGELFF
TRBV27,.,TRBD1,TRBJ2-3,TGTGCCAGCAGTGTGGTGGGACAGGGAATAGATACGCAGTATTTT,CASSVVGQGIDTQYF
TRBV11-3,many,TRBD2,TRBJ2-5,TGTGCCAGCAGCTTAGAAGGTAGCGGGCTCAGAGAGACCCAGTACTTC,CASSLEGSGLRETQYF
TRBV14,few,.,TRBJ2-1,TGTGCCAGCAGCCGAGGCCCTACGGGATACAATGAGCAGTTCTTC,CASSRGPTGYNEQFF
TRBV15,many,TRBD1,TRBJ2-7,TGTGCCACCAGCAGCGACAGGGTGACCTACGAGCAGTACTTC,CATSSDRVTYEQYF
TRBV6-1,few,.,TRBJ1-2,TGTGCCAGCATAAGGGCGGCCTTGAACTATGGCTACACCTTC,CASIRAALNYGYTF
TRBV6-2/TRBV6-3,.,TRBD2,TRBJ2-1,TGTGCCAGCAGTTACTCCATCCCAGGGCCCAAGCTAGCGGGAGACTCGATCGATGAGCAGTTCTTC,CASSYSIPGPKLAGDSIDEQFF
TRBV9,few,TRBD1,TRBJ1-1,TGTGCCAGCAGCGTAGGGGGACAGGGGGTGGATACTGAAGCTTTCTTT,CASSVGGQGVDTEAFF
TRBV6-1,many,.,TRBJ1-1,TGTGCCAGCATTCCAGGTACCACTGAAGCTTTCTTT,CASIPGTTEAFF
TRBV24-1,.,.,TRBJ1-5,TGTGCCACCAGTGATTTTGGCGGTCAGCCCCAGCATTTT,CATSDFGGQPQHF
TRBV20-1,many,.,TRBJ1-5,TGCAGTGCTAGTGGTGTGAATCAGCCCCAGCATTTT,CSASGVNQPQHF
TRBV5-1,.,TRBD1,TRBJ1-1,TGCGCCAGCAGCCTCGGACAGGTCTTGGAGACTGAAGCTTTCTTT,CASSLGQVLETEAFF
TRBV3-1,many,.,TRBJ2-1,TGTGCCAGCAGCCAAAACGGAGTCCACAATGAGCAGTTCTTC,CASSQNGVHNEQFF
TRBV20-1,.,TRBD1,TRBJ2-5,TGCAGTGCTAATCCCTCAGACAGGGTCCAAGAGACCCAGTACTTC,CSANPSDRVQETQYF
TRBV9,many,TRBD2,TRBJ2-1,TGTGCCAGCAGCGAAAGCGGGAGCGGGAATGAGCAGTTCTTC,CASSESGSGNEQFF
TRBV19,.,TRBD2,TRBJ2-2,TGTGCCAGTAGTATTCGAAAACTAGCGGGAGCCAGTATAGGGTCCACCGGGGAGCTGTTTTTT,CASSIRKLAGASIGSTGELFF
TRBV7-9,many,TRBD1,TRBJ1-1,TGTGCCAGCAGCATAACAGGGGGTGCTTTCTTT,CASSITGGAFF
TRBV10-1,many,TRBD2,TRBJ2-7,TGCGCCAGCAGTGAGCTAGCGGGAGTCTACGAGCAGTACTTC,CASSELAGVYEQYF
TRBV30,few,.,TRBJ2-2,TGTGCCTGGAGCCGGGAGTCGACCGGGGAGCTGTTTTTT,CAWSRESTGELFF
TRBV12-3/TRBV12-4,many,.,TRBJ2-1,TGTGCCACCTCGGGAGTGGTCTACAATGAGCAGTTCTTC,CATSGVVYNEQFF
TRBV29-1,.,TRBD2,TRBJ2-7,TGCAGCGTGGGTAGCGGGAGCTACGAGCAGTACTTC,CSVGSGSYEQYF
TRBV27,.,.,TRBJ2-7,TGTGCCAGCAGTCCTCGACAGCAAACCTACGAGCAGTACTTC,CASSPRQQTYEQYF
TRBV6-2/TRBV6-3,many,.,TRBJ2-1,TGTGCCAGTATATCGTACGGAGGGGAGAGTGGCAATGAGCAGTTCTTC,CASISYGGESGNEQFF
TRBV18,.,TRBD2,TRBJ2-5,TGTGCCAGCTCACCACCCTCGCGGGAGGGTGAGACCCAGTACTTC,CASSPPSREGETQYF
TRBV7-8,many,.,TRBJ1-6,TGTGCCAGCAGCCCCTCGAGCAGTTCACCCCTCCACTTT,CASSPSSSSPLHF
TRBV7-9,few,.,TRBJ2-2,TGTGCCAGCCCTGCCTACACCGGGGAGCTGTTTTTT,CASPAYTGELFF
TRBV28,many,TRBD2,TRBJ2-7,TGTGCCAGCAGTCCAGGGTCTAGCGGGAGCTACGAGCAGTACTTC,CASSPGSSGSYEQYF
TRBV12-3/TRBV12-4,many,.,TRBJ1-4,TGTGCCAGCAAGAAAGGACAGAATGAAAAACTGTTTTTT,CASKKGQNEKLFF
TRBV12-3/TRBV12-4,.,.,TRBJ2-4,TGTGCCAGCAGTTCACCCGGGACGCAAGCCAAAAACATTCAGTACTTC,CASSSPGTQAKNIQYF
TRBV11-2,.,TRBD1,TRBJ2-1,TGTGCCAGCAGCTTAGCCTTCCGGGACAGGGGACGAGGAGAGCAGTTCTTC,CASSLAFRDRGRGEQFF
TRBV30,many,.,TRBJ2-3,TGTGCCTGGAATGGCTGGGGCACAGATACGCAGTATTTT,CAWNGWGTDTQYF
TRBV27,many,.,TRBJ2-4,TGTGCCAGCAGTTCCGAACCCAAAAACATTCAGTACTTC,CASSSEPKNIQYF
TRBV6-2/TRBV6-3,.,.,TRBJ2-4,TGTGCCAGCTTTGGCTTGGGCTTGAAAAACATTCAGTACTTC,CASFGLGLKNIQYF
TRBV9,.,.,TRBJ1-1,TGTGCCAGCAGCGTAGACATGACGGTGAACACTGAAGCTTTCTTT,CASSVDMTVNTEAFF
TRBV5-6,few,.,TRBJ1-4,TGTGCCAGCAGCTTGATCCGGGGTGAAAAACTGTTTTTT,CASSLIRGEKLFF
TRBV7-9,.,TRBD2,TRBJ2-7,TGTGCCAGCAGCCCCCGGACTAGCGCGAGGGATTACGAGCAGTACTTC,CASSPRTSARDYEQYF
TRBV4-1,few,TRBD1,TRBJ2-4,TGCGCCAGCAGACAAGGTACAGGGGGGTCCAAAAACATTCAGTACTTC,CASRQGTGGSKNIQYF
TRBV7-7,few,.,TRBJ2-5,TGTGCCAGCAGCTCCGGGACTCAGGGGACCCAGTACTTC,CASSSGTQGTQYF
TRBV5-1,few,.,TRBJ2-2,TGCGCCAGCAGCTTGCACGGAAACACCGGGGAGCTGTTTTTT,CASSLHGNTGELFF
TRBV4-1,many,TRBD1,TRBJ1-4,TGCGCCAGCAGCTCCCTGGACAGGGGGCTATCTAATGAAAAACTGTTTTTT,CASSSLDRGLSNEKLFF
TRBV7-9,few,TRBD2,TRBJ2-3,TGTGCCAGCAGCCCCCGGGACTACACAGATACGCAGTATTTT,CASSPRDYTDTQYF
TRBV3-1,.,TRBD2,TRBJ2-7,TGTGCCAGCAGCCAAGATACTAGCGGCCGCCCCTACGAGCAGTACTTC,CASSQDTSGRPYEQYF
TRBV15,.,TRBD2,TRBJ2-7,TGTGCCACCAGCAGAGCTATTGTGCGGGAGCCTAAAGAGCAGTACTTC,CATSRAIVREPKEQYF
TRBV30,.,.,TRBJ2-7,TGTGCCCGGAGTGTAACCGGGTACGAGCAGTACTTC,CARSVTGYEQYF
TRBV24-1,.,.,TRBJ2-7,TGTGCCACCAGCGGCGGGGCACTGGACGAGCAGTACTTC,CATSGGALDEQYF
TRBV11-2,.,TRBD2,TRBJ2-1,TGTGCCAGCAGCCTTGGGACTAGCGGGGCTGAGCAGTTCTTC,CASSLGTSGAEQFF
TRBV19,.,.,TRBJ2-2,TGTGCCAGTAGTATAAGGGCAGCAACGAACACCGGGGAGCTGTTTTTT,CASSIRAATNTGELFF
TRBV30,many,TRBD1,TRBJ1-1,TGTGCCTGGAGCCCGGGACAGCATAACACTGAAGCTTTCTTT,CAWSPGQHNTEAFF
TRBV2,.,.,TRBJ2-5,TGTGCCAGCAGTGGTCCGCGGGGTCAAGAGACCCAGTACTTC,CASSGPRGQETQYF
TRBV7-8,many,.,TRBJ2-5,TGTGCCAGCAGCTTGACGGAGGGGGAGACCCAGTACTTC,CASSLTEGETQYF
TRBV2,many,.,TRBJ1-4,TGTGCCACCCGGATAACTTCAACTAATGAAAAACTGTTTTTT,CATRITSTNEKLFF
TRBV20-1,many,TRBD1,TRBJ1-5,TGCAGTGCTAGAGAGACAGGGACTTTAAATCAGCCCCAGCATTTT,CSARETGTLNQPQHF